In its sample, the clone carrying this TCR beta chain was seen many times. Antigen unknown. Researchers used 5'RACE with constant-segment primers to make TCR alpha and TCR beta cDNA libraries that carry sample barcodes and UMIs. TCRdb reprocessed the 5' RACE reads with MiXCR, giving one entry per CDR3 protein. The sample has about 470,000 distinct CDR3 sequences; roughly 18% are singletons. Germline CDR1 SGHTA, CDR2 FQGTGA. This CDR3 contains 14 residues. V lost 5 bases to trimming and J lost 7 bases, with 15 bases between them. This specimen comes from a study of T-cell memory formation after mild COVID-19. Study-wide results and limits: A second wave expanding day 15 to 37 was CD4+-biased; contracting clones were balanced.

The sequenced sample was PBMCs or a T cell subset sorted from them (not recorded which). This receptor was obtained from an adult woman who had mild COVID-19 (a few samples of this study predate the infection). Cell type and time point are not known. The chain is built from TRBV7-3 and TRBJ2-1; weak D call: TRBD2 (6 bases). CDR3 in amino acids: CASSQGLLRNEQFF. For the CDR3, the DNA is TGTGCCAGCAGCCAGGGACTCCTCAGGAATGAGCAGTTCTTC.